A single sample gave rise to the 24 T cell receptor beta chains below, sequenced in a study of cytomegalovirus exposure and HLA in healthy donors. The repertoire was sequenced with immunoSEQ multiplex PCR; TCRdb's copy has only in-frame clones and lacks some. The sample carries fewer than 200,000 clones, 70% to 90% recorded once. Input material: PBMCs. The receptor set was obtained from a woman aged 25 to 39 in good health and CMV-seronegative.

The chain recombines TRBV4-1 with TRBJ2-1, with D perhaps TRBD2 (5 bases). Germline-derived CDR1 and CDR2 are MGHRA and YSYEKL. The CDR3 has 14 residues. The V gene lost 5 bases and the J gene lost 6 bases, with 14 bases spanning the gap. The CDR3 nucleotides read TGCGCCAGCAGCTCAAGCGGACTCTTCAATGAGCAGTTCTTC. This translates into CASSSSGLFNEQFF.

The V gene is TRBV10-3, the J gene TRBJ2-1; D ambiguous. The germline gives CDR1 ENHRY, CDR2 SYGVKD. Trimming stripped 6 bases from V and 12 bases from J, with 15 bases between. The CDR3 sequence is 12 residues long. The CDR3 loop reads CAIRTDGPSQFF. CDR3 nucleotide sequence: TGTGCCATCAGGACGGACGGGCCTTCGCAGTTCTTC.

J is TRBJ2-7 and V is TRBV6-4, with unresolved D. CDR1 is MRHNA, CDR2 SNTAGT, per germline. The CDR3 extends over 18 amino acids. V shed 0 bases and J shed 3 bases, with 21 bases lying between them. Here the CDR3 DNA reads TGTGCCAGCAGTGACTCTAGGAATTGGGCAGGTGACTTCTACGAGCAGTACTTC. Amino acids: CASSDSRNWAGDFYEQYF.

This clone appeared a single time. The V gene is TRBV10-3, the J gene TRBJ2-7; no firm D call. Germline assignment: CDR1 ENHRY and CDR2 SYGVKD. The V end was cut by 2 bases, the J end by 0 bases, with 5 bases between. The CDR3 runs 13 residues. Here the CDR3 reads CAISEEASYEQYF. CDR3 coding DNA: TGTGCCATCAGTGAGGAGGCCTCCTACGAGCAGTACTTC.

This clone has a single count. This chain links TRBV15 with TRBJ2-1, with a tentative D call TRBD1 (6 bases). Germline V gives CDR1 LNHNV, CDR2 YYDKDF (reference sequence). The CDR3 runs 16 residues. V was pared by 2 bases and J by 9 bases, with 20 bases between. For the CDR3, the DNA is TGTGCCACCAGCAGACCCCCGGGGCAGGGGATGGGTGAGCAGTTCTTC. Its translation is CATSRPPGQGMGEQFF.

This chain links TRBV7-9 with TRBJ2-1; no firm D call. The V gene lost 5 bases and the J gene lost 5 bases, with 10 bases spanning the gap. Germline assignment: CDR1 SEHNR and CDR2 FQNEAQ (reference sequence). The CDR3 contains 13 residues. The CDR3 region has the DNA TGTGCCAGCAGCCCACAGCCCCACAATGAGCAGTTCTTC. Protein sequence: CASSPQPHNEQFF.

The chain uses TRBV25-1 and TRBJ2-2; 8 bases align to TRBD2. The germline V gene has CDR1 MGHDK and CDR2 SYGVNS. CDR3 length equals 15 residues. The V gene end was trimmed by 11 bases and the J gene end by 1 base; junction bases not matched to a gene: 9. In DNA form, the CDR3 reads TGTGCCGCCCGGCGGGGGGAGTTGAACACCGGGGAGCTGTTTTTT. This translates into CAARRGELNTGELFF.

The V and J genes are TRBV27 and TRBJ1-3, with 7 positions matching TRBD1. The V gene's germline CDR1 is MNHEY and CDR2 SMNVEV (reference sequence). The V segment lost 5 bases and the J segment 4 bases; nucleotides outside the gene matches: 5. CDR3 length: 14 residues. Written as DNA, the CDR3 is TGTGCCAGCAGTGCCCAGGGGGTCGGAAACACCATATATTTT. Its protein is CASSAQGVGNTIYF.

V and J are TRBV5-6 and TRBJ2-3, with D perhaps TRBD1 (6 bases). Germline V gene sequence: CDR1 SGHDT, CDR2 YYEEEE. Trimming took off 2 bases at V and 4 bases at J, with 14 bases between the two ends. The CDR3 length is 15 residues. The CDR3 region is CASSFPGQASDTQYF. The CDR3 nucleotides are TGTGCCAGCAGCTTCCCGGGACAAGCGTCAGATACGCAGTATTTT.

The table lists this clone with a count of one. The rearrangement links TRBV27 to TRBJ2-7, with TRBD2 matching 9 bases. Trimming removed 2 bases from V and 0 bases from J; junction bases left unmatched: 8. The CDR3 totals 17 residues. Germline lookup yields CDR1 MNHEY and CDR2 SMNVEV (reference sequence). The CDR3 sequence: CASSLIATSGNSYEQYF. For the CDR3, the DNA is TGTGCCAGCAGTTTAATAGCGACTAGCGGAAACTCCTACGAGCAGTACTTC.

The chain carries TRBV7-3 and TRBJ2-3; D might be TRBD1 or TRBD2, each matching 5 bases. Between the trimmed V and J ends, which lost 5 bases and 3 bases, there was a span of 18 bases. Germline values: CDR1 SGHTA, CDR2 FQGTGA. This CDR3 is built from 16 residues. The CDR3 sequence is CASSQDTGEGTDTQYF. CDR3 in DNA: TGTGCCAGCAGCCAAGACACAGGAGAGGGTACAGATACGCAGTATTTT.

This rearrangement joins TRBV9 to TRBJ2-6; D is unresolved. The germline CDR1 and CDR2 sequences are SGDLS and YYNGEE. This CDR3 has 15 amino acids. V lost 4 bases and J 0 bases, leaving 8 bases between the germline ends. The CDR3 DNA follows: TGTGCCAGCAGCCCGCTAGACTCTGGGGCCAACGTCCTGACTTTC. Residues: CASSPLDSGANVLTF.

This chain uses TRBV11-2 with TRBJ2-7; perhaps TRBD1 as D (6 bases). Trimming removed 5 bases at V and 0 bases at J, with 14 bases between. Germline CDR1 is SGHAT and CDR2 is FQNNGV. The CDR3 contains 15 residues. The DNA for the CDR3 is TGTGCCAGCAGCCGAGGACAGACCGACTCCTACGAGCAGTACTTC. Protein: CASSRGQTDSYEQYF.

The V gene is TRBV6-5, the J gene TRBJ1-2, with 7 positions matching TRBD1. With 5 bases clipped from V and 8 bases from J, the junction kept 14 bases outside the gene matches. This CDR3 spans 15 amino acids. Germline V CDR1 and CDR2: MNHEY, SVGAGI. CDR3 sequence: CASSPEQGPLEGYTF. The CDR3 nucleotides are TGTGCCAGCAGTCCGGAACAGGGGCCGCTGGAAGGCTACACCTTC.

CDR3 sequence (DNA): TGTGCCAGCAGTGAGGGGGTCCATCGGAGCACAGATACGCAGTATTTT. It yields the protein CASSEGVHRSTDTQYF. The chain uses TRBV6-1 and TRBJ2-3; TRBD1 or TRBD2 may be the D gene (5 bases each). Germline CDR1 is MNHNS and CDR2 is SASEGT. Trimming removed 3 bases from V and 0 bases from J, with 13 bases in between. The CDR3 spans 16 residues.

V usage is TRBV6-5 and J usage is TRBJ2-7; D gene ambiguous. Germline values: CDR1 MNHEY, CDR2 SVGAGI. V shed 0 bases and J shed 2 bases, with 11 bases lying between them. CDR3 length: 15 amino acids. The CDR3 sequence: CASSYSRWQTYEQYF. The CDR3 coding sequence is TGTGCCAGCAGTTACTCGAGGTGGCAGACCTACGAGCAGTACTTC.

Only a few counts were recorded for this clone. The CDR3 DNA follows: TGTGCCAGCACCGCACTAGCGGGAGAGGCAGAGACCCAGTACTTC. Its translation: CASTALAGEAETQYF. The chain joins TRBV28 to TRBJ2-5, with 11 bases that match TRBD2. CDR1 is MDHEN and CDR2 is SYDVKM in the germline V gene. The CDR3 loop spans 15 amino acids. V dropped 7 bases and J dropped 4; count of bases not matched to a gene: 8.

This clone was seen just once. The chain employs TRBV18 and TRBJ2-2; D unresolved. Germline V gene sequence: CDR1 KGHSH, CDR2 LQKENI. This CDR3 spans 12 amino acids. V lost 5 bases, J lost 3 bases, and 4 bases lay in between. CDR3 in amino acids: CASSSDTGELFF. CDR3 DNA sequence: TGTGCCAGCTCATCTGACACCGGGGAGCTGTTTTTT.

In DNA form, the CDR3 reads TGTGCCAGCAGCTTGTTTGGACAGGGGGCCAAAAACATTCAGTACTTC. Residues: CASSLFGQGAKNIQYF. The chain carries TRBV5-4 and TRBJ2-4, with 9 bases aligning to TRBD1. With 1 base clipped from V and 1 base from J, the junction kept 3 bases outside the gene matches. CDR1 is SGHNT and CDR2 is YYREEE in the germline V gene (reference sequence). The CDR3 runs 16 residues.

The CDR3 DNA follows: TGTGCCAGCAGGACGTCTGTCGGACAGGGGGCGATCGGTAGGGATACGCAGTATTTT. Translating it yields CASRTSVGQGAIGRDTQYF. This chain uses TRBV2 with TRBJ2-3; 11 bases match TRBD1. CDR3 size: 19 residues. The germline gives CDR1 SNHLY, CDR2 FYNNEI. V lost 6 bases and J lost 6; bases outside the gene matches: 20.

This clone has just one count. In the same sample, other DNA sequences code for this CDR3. CDR3 in amino acids: CAWEDGTGLNEQYF. DNA of the CDR3: TGTGCCTGGGAAGATGGGACAGGGCTTAACGAGCAGTACTTC. The V gene is TRBV30, the J gene TRBJ2-7, with 9 bases aligning to TRBD1. Germline V gene data show CDR1 as GTSNPN and CDR2 as SVGIG (reference sequence). The CDR3 spans 14 residues. The V and J ends lost 5 bases and 5 bases, in that order; junction bases with no gene match: 10.

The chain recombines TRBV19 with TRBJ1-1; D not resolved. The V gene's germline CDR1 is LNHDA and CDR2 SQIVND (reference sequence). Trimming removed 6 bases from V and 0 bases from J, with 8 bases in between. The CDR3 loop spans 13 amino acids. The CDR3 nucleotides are TGTGCCAGTAGCGATACAGTGAACACTGAAGCTTTCTTT. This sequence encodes CASSDTVNTEAFF.

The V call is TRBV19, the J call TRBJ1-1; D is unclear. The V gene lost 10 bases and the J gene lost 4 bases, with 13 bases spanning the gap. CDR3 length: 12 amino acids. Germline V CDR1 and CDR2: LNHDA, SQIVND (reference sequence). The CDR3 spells CATLKGSTEAFF. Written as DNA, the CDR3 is TGTGCCACCCTAAAGGGCTCCACTGAAGCTTTCTTT.

The CDR3 is CASSPGGGRASEQFF. The CDR3, as DNA: TGTGCCAGCAGCCCCGGGGGCGGGAGGGCCAGTGAGCAGTTCTTC. The rearrangement uses TRBV7-2 and TRBJ2-1, with TRBD2 matching over 9 bases. This CDR3 is built from 15 residues. J was trimmed by 9 bases and V by 5 bases; bases with no gene match: 11. The germline V gene encodes CDR1 SGHTA and CDR2 FQGNSA.